Here is one TCR beta chain with its context. Treatment noted: roughly 19 received Ad26.COV2.S at low or high dose, single or two shots; roughly five received placebo; per-sample allocation not given. Repertoires come from day 63 after the first vaccine or placebo injection. This record belongs to a study of Ad26.COV2.S vaccination and SARS-CoV-2 variants. The data were produced by immunoSEQ multiplex PCR, yet TCRdb's version contains in-frame clones alone and is incomplete. The sample lists 440,000 or so clones, about 92% occurring once. The source material was peripheral blood, sampled in a trial of Ad26.COV2.S vaccine versus placebo. The receptor's source is a person aged 18-60 years who received the Ad26.COV2.S COVID-19 vaccine or a placebo.

The CDR3 loop reads CASSKTGVGEQYF. The CDR3 region has the DNA TGTGCCAGCAGTAAAACGGGGGTGGGCGAGCAGTACTTC. The rearrangement uses TRBV6-5 and TRBJ2-7; a weak D match, TRBD2 (6 bases). Per germline, CDR1 MNHEY and CDR2 SVGAGI. The CDR3 runs to 13 residues. Trimming removed 5 bases at V and 6 bases at J, with 14 bases between.